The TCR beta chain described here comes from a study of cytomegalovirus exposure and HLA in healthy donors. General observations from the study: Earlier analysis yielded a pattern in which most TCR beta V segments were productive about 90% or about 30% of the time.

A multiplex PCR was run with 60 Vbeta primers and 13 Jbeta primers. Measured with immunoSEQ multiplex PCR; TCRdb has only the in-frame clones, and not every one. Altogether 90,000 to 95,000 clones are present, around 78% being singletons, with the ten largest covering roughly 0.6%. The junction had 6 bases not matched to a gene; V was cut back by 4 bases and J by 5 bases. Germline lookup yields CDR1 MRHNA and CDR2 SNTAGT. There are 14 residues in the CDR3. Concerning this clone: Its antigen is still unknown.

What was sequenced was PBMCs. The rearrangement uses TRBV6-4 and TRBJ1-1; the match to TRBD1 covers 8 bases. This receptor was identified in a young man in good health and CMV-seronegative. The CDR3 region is CASSAEQGGTEAFF. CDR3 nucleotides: TGTGCCAGCAGTGCAGAACAGGGGGGAACTGAAGCTTTCTTT.